The 10 T cell receptor beta chains below come from one sample, sequenced in a study of PD-1 blockade in classical Hodgkin lymphoma. Autologous stem cell transplantation was followed by relapse in every patient, and brentuximab vedotin exposure varied. Data came from immunoSEQ multiplex PCR; TCRdb stores just in-frame clones and leaves some out. The data contain 10,000 to 15,000 clones, about 91% of them singletons. Sequencing used peripheral blood mononuclear cells (PBMCs), obtained at baseline. The receptor set was obtained from a human donor with classical Hodgkin lymphoma.

This chain links TRBV5-1 with TRBJ2-1; TRBD1 agrees at 9 bases. CDR3 length equals 16 residues. CDR1 and CDR2 (germline): SGHRS, YFSETQ. Germline trimming cut 1 base from V and 6 bases from J; bases unmatched to any gene: 8. The CDR3 loop reads CASSLIVQGAGNEQFF. DNA of the CDR3: TGCGCCAGCAGCTTGATAGTACAGGGGGCGGGCAATGAGCAGTTCTTC.

This chain joins TRBV4-1 and TRBJ1-2; D gene uncertain. Looked up from germline, CDR1 is MGHRA and CDR2 is YSYEKL. Trimming took off 5 bases at V and 1 base at J, with 8 bases between the two ends. The CDR3 spans 13 residues. The CDR3 DNA reads TGCGCCAGCAGCGGGTCAAGTAACTATGGCTACACCTTC. Amino acids: CASSGSSNYGYTF.

The chain recombines TRBV5-1 with TRBJ1-2; perhaps TRBD1 as D (5 bases). Trimming removed 3 bases from V and 8 bases from J, with 17 bases in between. The CDR3 consists of 14 residues. Germline lookup yields CDR1 SGHRS and CDR2 YFSETQ. CDR3 coding DNA: TGCGCCAGCAGCTCTATGACAGCGCCCATGGGCTACACCTTC. It codes for CASSSMTAPMGYTF.

The chain links TRBV30 to TRBJ2-7, with 11 nucleotides matching TRBD2. Per germline, CDR1 GTSNPN and CDR2 SVGIG (reference sequence). V was clipped by 1 base and J by 2 bases; unmatched bases: 10. This CDR3 is built from 17 residues. The DNA of the CDR3 is TGTGCCTGGAGTGCCCCCCCCCGACTAGCGGGGACCTACGAGCAGTACTTC. Its translation is CAWSAPPRLAGTYEQYF.

The rearrangement links TRBV19 to TRBJ1-2; 11 bases are a match to TRBD1. V was clipped by 7 bases and J by 10 bases; unmatched bases: 11. The length of the CDR3 is 14 residues. From germline, CDR1 is LNHDA and CDR2 SQIVND (reference sequence). The CDR3 spells CASILTGTGGLYTF. For the CDR3, the DNA is TGTGCCAGTATCCTTACCGGGACAGGGGGTCTCTACACCTTC. Based on the CDR3 plus reference TRBV19 and TRBJ1-2, the full variable domain is DGGITQSPKYLFRKEGQNVTLSCEQNLNHDAMYWYRQDPGQGLRLIYYSQIVNDFQKGDIAEGYSVSREKKESFPLTVTSAQKNPTAFYLCASILTGTGGLYTFGSGTRLTVV.

The chain recombines TRBV6-4 with TRBJ1-5; 9 positions match TRBD1. The CDR3 covers 16 residues. The V gene end was trimmed by 8 bases and the J gene end by 0 bases; junction bases not matched to a gene: 8. Germline V gives CDR1 MRHNA, CDR2 SNTAGT. DNA for the CDR3: TGTGCCAGCCAACAGGGGGCTCGATATAGCAATCAGCCCCAGCATTTT. It is translated as CASQQGARYSNQPQHF.

The table lists this clone with a count of one. The V and J genes are TRBV5-6 and TRBJ1-6, with no clear D. V lost 0 bases and J lost 5, with 6 bases in between. This CDR3 has 14 residues. In germline, CDR1 is SGHDT, CDR2 YYEEEE. The CDR3 protein is CASSLGWDNSPLHF. The CDR3 coding sequence is TGTGCCAGCAGCTTGGGCTGGGATAATTCACCCCTCCACTTT.

A few counts support this clone. This chain links TRBV4-1 with TRBJ1-2, with 7 bases that match TRBD1. V gave up 4 bases and J gave up 4 bases; unmatched junction bases: 9. Germline V gene data show CDR1 as MGHRA and CDR2 as YSYEKL. This CDR3 is 15 amino acids long. The CDR3 region is CASSPDGTAVYGYTF. The CDR3 nucleotides are TGCGCCAGCAGCCCCGATGGGACAGCCGTCTATGGCTACACCTTC.

This clone came up once. The chain couples TRBV6-6 to TRBJ1-2; the match to TRBD1 covers 8 bases. Germline assignment: CDR1 MNHNY and CDR2 SVGAGI (reference sequence). The CDR3 contains 12 residues. The trim removed 5 bases at V and 8 bases at J, leaving 4 bases unmatched. CDR3 sequence: CASSQGAIGYTF. CDR3 bases: TGTGCCAGCAGTCAGGGGGCAATCGGCTACACCTTC.

This chain uses TRBV12-5 with TRBJ1-1; D not resolved. The CDR3 is 14 amino acids. Between the trimmed V and J ends, which lost 3 bases and 11 bases, there was a span of 19 bases. CDR1 is LGHNT and CDR2 is FRNRAP in the germline V gene. The CDR3 DNA reads as TGTGCTAGTGGTTTCATCCTGACCCCCCTAGGGGCTTTCTTT. Translating gives CASGFILTPLGAFF.